One and the same sample provided the 5 T cell receptor beta chains below, sequenced in a study of T cell responses to AZD1222 COVID-19 vaccine. Clones were sequenced by immunoSEQ multiplex PCR, and TCRdb holds only the in-frame ones, with some missing. Counted here are about 140,000 clones, 89% occurring once; the ten biggest clones make up over 2.5%. Here the sequenced sample was peripheral blood, taken on day 0 of AZD1222 vaccination. These receptor sequences come from an adult in good health.

The rearrangement links TRBV7-2 to TRBJ2-1; D is unclear. CDR1 is SGHTA and CDR2 is FQGNSA in the germline V gene. The CDR3 totals 14 residues. Trimming removed 3 bases at V and 4 bases at J, with 10 bases between. CDR3 DNA sequence: TGTGCCAGCAGCTTGGGCTGGCAGTACAATGAGCAGTTCTTC. It is translated as CASSLGWQYNEQFF.

The chain has TRBV2 and TRBJ2-7, with 10 bases aligning to TRBD1. The CDR3 has 14 residues. Germline-derived CDR1 and CDR2 are SNHLY and FYNNEI. The J segment lost 5 bases and the V segment lost 6 bases, leaving 7 bases of the junction unmatched. CDR3 residues: CASSGTGATDEQYF. In nucleotides, the CDR3 is TGTGCCAGCAGCGGGACAGGGGCTACGGACGAGCAGTACTTC.

The gene calls are TRBV18 and TRBJ2-4; a weak D match, TRBD1 (6 bases). V was pared by 2 bases and J by 6 bases, with 11 bases between. This CDR3 has 14 residues. The V gene's germline CDR1 is KGHSH and CDR2 LQKENI. The DNA of the CDR3 is TGTGCCAGCTCACCATCCGGACAGAGAAACATTCAGTACTTC. As protein: CASSPSGQRNIQYF.

The rearrangement links TRBV6-5 to TRBJ1-5; no firm D call. V was shortened by 6 bases and J by 3 bases, with 12 bases between the two germline ends. Germline CDR1 MNHEY, CDR2 SVGAGI. The CDR3 consists of 14 residues. The CDR3 protein is CASRGSFSNQPQHF. The CDR3 DNA is TGTGCCAGCAGGGGGTCCTTTTCCAATCAGCCCCAGCATTTT.

This clone was seen more than once but under ten times. V gene TRBV18 combines with J gene TRBJ2-4, with 8 bases aligning to TRBD1. Germline trimming cut 6 bases from V and 1 base from J; bases unmatched to any gene: 8. CDR3 length equals 16 residues. CDR1 is KGHSH, CDR2 LQKENI, per germline. The CDR3 DNA follows: TGTGCCAGCTCTCCGAAGGACAGGGTGGCCAAAAACATTCAGTACTTC. Amino acids: CASSPKDRVAKNIQYF.